Presented here are 18 T cell receptor beta chains from one specimen sequenced in a study of blood T cell repertoires in COVID-19 (dated by TCRdb to about 2020). The library was prepared using the immunoSEQ multiplex PCR assay. Entries here come from immuneACCESS through TCRdb and include only in-frame sequences with V and J called. Some clones fail to appear in such tables; in the studies checked, an unresolved V gene covers under half of the shortfall, and the cause of the remainder is unknown. Within this sample are 150,000 or so clones, with around two thirds of them counted one time only. The top ten hold about 3% of the sample. The sample comprised peripheral blood. These receptors were collected from a woman aged 80 or older with acute or convalescent COVID-19.

The genes are TRBV5-6 and TRBJ2-4; D might be TRBD1 (6 bases). The CDR3 totals 14 residues. CDR1 is SGHDT and CDR2 is YYEEEE in the germline V gene. V was trimmed by 1 base and J by 6 bases, leaving 11 bases between them. Here the CDR3 reads CASSLTRGTNIQYF. CDR3 nucleotides: TGTGCCAGCAGCTTGACAAGGGGGACAAACATTCAGTACTTC.

This clone was found a few times. The chain has TRBV7-2 and TRBJ2-1; D gene unclear. Per the germline V gene, CDR1 is SGHTA and CDR2 is FQGNSA. V lost 5 bases to trimming and J lost 6 bases, with 11 bases between them. This CDR3 has 13 residues. In DNA form, the CDR3 reads TGTGCCAGCAGCACGACTCAAAGCAATGAGCAGTTCTTC. This codes for CASSTTQSNEQFF.

This chain connects TRBV27 to TRBJ2-3; D is possibly TRBD2 (5 bases). Germline CDR1 reads MNHEY; CDR2 reads SMNVEV (reference sequence). Trimming took off 3 bases at V and 4 bases at J, with 11 bases between the two ends. This CDR3 region has 14 residues. CDR3 DNA: TGTGCCAGCAGTTTCGGGCCCGGGGCAGATACGCAGTATTTT. Encoded protein: CASSFGPGADTQYF.

The rearrangement uses TRBV3-1 (or the pseudogene TRBV3-2) and TRBJ1-2; no firm D call. With 1 base removed from V and 4 bases from J, the gap between germline ends came to 10 bases. CDR3 length: 14 residues. Germline V gene lookup returns CDR1 LGHDT and CDR2 YNNKEL (reference sequence). The DNA of the CDR3 is TGTGCCAGCAGCCAAGTGCCGATCAGCTATGGCTACACCTTC. It codes for CASSQVPISYGYTF.

This sequence joins TRBV5-1 and TRBJ2-5; TRBD2 aligns across 13 bases. There are 15 residues in the CDR3. J gave up 2 bases and V 4 bases, and 2 bases lay outside the gene matches. The germline CDR1 and CDR2 sequences are SGHRS and YFSETQ. The CDR3 spells CASSPGLAGQETQYF. The DNA of the CDR3 is TGCGCCAGCAGCCCGGGACTAGCGGGGCAAGAGACCCAGTACTTC.

The genes are TRBV28 and TRBJ1-2; 8 bases are a match to TRBD1. CDR1 and CDR2 (germline): MDHEN, SYDVKM. The CDR3 is 15 amino acids. The V gene end was trimmed by 5 bases and the J gene end by 2 bases; junction bases not matched to a gene: 7. Here the CDR3 reads CASSPSGGPNYGYTF. CDR3 coding DNA: TGTGCCAGCAGTCCCTCAGGGGGCCCGAACTATGGCTACACCTTC.

This chain connects TRBV7-3 to TRBJ2-3; D is unclear. The CDR3 is 15 residues long. Trimming shortened V by 5 bases and J by 5 bases, and 17 bases separated the two germline ends. Germline CDR1 reads SGHTA; CDR2 reads FQGTGA. This CDR3 reads CASSPHLKRGDTQYF. DNA of the CDR3: TGTGCCAGCAGCCCGCATCTTAAACGAGGAGATACGCAGTATTTT.

The J gene is TRBJ2-1, the V gene TRBV3-1 (or the pseudogene TRBV3-2); 13 positions agree with TRBD2. The CDR3 extends over 22 amino acids. CDR1 and CDR2 from the germline V gene are LGHDT and YNNKEL (reference sequence). The V gene end was trimmed by 6 bases and the J gene end by 0 bases; junction bases not matched to a gene: 20. Here the CDR3 reads CASRGLAGVRDTLTSSYNEQFF. Here the CDR3 DNA reads TGTGCCAGCAGAGGACTAGCGGGAGTCCGAGATACGCTGACAAGCTCCTACAATGAGCAGTTCTTC.

The chain combines TRBV2 with TRBJ1-5; 7 bases agree with TRBD1. The CDR3 extends over 15 amino acids. Germline V gene sequence: CDR1 SNHLY, CDR2 FYNNEI. V gave up 7 bases and J gave up 3 bases; unmatched junction bases: 9. CDR3 amino acids: CASNTGTVNNQPQHF. The CDR3 DNA is TGTGCCAGCAACACCGGGACAGTGAACAATCAGCCCCAGCATTTT. Filled out from reference TRBV2 and TRBJ1-5, the complete variable domain reads EPEVTQTPSHQVTQMGQEVILRCVPISNHLYFYWYRQILGQKVEFLVSFYNNEISEKSEIFDDQFSVERPDGSNFTLKIRSTKLEDSAMYFCASNTGTVNNQPQHFGDGTRLSIL.

The chain recombines TRBV5-1 with TRBJ2-2; TRBD2 is a possible D gene (5 bases). Germline-derived CDR1 and CDR2 are SGHRS and YFSETQ. The CDR3 sequence is 14 residues long. V was trimmed by 0 bases and J by 6 bases, leaving 9 bases between them. The CDR3 DNA follows: TGCGCCAGCAGCTTGGTCGGGGATCCCGGGGAGCTGTTTTTT. Translation gives CASSLVGDPGELFF.

This clone came up many times. This sequence joins TRBV5-1 and TRBJ2-2; D is possibly TRBD1 (6 bases). CDR1 and CDR2 from the germline V gene are SGHRS and YFSETQ. Trimming pared 1 base from V and 6 bases from J, leaving 13 bases between. The CDR3 is 15 amino acids. CDR3 protein: CASSLTGMVSGELFF. The DNA of the CDR3 is TGCGCCAGCAGCTTGACAGGGATGGTTTCCGGGGAGCTGTTTTTT.

This sequence joins TRBV27 and TRBJ2-5, with D uncertain. V dropped 4 bases and J dropped 3 bases, with 9 bases sitting between them. The germline V gene encodes CDR1 MNHEY and CDR2 SMNVEV (reference sequence). The length of the CDR3 is 13 residues. CDR3 DNA: TGTGCCAGCAGTTGGGCTCCGGAAGAGACCCAGTACTTC. It translates to CASSWAPEETQYF.

There are a few counts of this clone. V is TRBV10-3 and J is TRBJ1-6, with D tentatively TRBD1 (5 bases). This CDR3 contains 13 residues. CDR1 is ENHRY and CDR2 is SYGVKD in the germline V gene. V was shortened by 6 bases and J by 7 bases, with 10 bases between the two germline ends. The CDR3 region has the DNA TGTGCCATCAGGACAGCAGGGAATTCACCCCTCCACTTT. It is translated as CAIRTAGNSPLHF.

The chain uses TRBV10-3 and TRBJ2-7; 7 bases fit TRBD2. The CDR3 is 15 residues long. The germline V gene encodes CDR1 ENHRY and CDR2 SYGVKD. Losses at the gene ends were 0 bases for V and 4 bases for J; bases not matched to a gene: 6. CDR3 nucleotide sequence: TGTGCCATCAGTGAGTCAGCCGGGACTACGTACGAGCAGTACTTC. Residues: CAISESAGTTYEQYF.

The V call is TRBV2, the J call TRBJ2-1; the D gene is possibly TRBD2 (6 bases). The CDR3 is 13 residues long. Germline assignment: CDR1 SNHLY and CDR2 FYNNEI. Trimming took 3 bases from V and 4 from J, leaving 7 bases between them. The CDR3, as DNA: TGTGCCAGCAGTGACGCGGGGTACAATGAGCAGTTCTTC. This gives the protein CASSDAGYNEQFF. Drawing the rest from reference TRBV2 and TRBJ2-1, the complete variable domain is EPEVTQTPSHQVTQMGQEVILRCVPISNHLYFYWYRQILGQKVEFLVSFYNNEISEKSEIFDDQFSVERPDGSNFTLKIRSTKLEDSAMYFCASSDAGYNEQFFGPGTRLTVL.

This rearrangement joins TRBV5-1 to TRBJ2-1; maybe TRBD2 (5 bases). CDR1 is SGHRS and CDR2 is YFSETQ in the germline V gene. CDR3 size: 15 residues. Between the trimmed V and J ends, which lost 4 bases and 8 bases, there was a span of 19 bases. The CDR3 DNA reads as TGCGCCAGCAGCCCGGCGGGCGGCTTGGCGGATGAGCAGTTCTTC. Protein sequence: CASSPAGGLADEQFF.

The gene calls are TRBV6-5 and TRBJ2-7; D is perhaps TRBD2 (5 bases). V was cut by 7 bases and J by 2 bases, with 18 bases left in between. CDR3 length: 15 residues. The germline CDR1 and CDR2 sequences are MNHEY and SVGAGI. The CDR3 DNA follows: TGTGCCAGCACCGGTCCTGCGTACGGGGCCTACGAGCAGTACTTC. Encoded protein: CASTGPAYGAYEQYF.

The chain recombines TRBV24-1 with TRBJ2-7, with D possibly matching TRBD2 (6 bases). Germline CDR1 KGHDR, CDR2 SFDVKD. The V end was cut by 8 bases, the J end by 12 bases, with 19 bases between. The CDR3 has 12 amino acids. The CDR3: CATNVVCREVYF. The CDR3 coding sequence is TGTGCCACCAATGTGGTTTGCAGGGAGGTGTACTTC.